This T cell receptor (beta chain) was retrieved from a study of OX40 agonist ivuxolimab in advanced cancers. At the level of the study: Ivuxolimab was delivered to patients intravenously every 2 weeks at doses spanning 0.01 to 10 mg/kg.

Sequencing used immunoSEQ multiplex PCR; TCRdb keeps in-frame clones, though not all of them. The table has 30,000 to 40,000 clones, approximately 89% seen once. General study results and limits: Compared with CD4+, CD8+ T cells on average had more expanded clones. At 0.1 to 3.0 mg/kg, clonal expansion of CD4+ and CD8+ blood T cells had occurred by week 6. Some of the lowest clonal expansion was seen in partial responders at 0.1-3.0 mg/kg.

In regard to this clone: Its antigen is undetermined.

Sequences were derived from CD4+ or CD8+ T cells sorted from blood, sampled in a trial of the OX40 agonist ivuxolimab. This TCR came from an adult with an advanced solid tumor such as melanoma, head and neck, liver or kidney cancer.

The CDR3 sequence: CASSSPRDIPETQYF. In DNA form, the CDR3 reads TGTGCCAGCAGTTCGCCTAGGGACATCCCCGAGACCCAGTACTTC. The chain has TRBV28 and TRBJ2-5; TRBD1 is a possible D gene (6 bases). Germline assignment: CDR1 MDHEN and CDR2 SYDVKM. The V gene lost 4 bases and the J gene lost 5 bases, with 17 bases spanning the gap. The CDR3 sequence is 15 residues long. Based on the CDR3 plus reference TRBV28 and TRBJ2-5, the full variable domain is DVKVTQSSRYLVKRTGEKVFLECVQDMDHENMFWYRQDPGLGLRLIYFSYDVKMKEKGDIPEGYSVSREKKERFSLILESASTNQTSMYLCASSSPRDIPETQYFGPGTRLLVL.